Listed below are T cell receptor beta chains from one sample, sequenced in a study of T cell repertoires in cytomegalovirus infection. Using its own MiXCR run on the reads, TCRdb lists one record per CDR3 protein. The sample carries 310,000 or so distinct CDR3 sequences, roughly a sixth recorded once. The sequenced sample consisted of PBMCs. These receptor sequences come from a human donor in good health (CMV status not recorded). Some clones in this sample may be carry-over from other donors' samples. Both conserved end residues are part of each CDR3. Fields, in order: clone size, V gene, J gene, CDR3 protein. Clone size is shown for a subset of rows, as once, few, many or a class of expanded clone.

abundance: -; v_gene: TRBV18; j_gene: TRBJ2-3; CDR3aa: CASSPAGWDTDTQYF
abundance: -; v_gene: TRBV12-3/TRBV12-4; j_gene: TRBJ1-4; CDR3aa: CASTPSTGHNEKLFF
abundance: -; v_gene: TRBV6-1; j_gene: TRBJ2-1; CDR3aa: CASSLGASPYNEQFF
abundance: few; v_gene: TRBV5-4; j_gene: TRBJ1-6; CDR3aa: CASSLAPDRVGNSPLHF
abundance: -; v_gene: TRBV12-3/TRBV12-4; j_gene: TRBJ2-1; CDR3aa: CASSFGTIVGRNEQFF
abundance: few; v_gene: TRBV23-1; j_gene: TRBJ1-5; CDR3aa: CASSQDGTGIIRGNQPQHF
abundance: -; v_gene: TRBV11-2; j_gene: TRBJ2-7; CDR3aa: CASSLGIPSSYEQYF
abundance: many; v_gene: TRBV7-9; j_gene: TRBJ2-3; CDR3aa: CASSLERFSTDTQYF
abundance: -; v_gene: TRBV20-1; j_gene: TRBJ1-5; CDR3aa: CSARRQGGGGNQPQHF
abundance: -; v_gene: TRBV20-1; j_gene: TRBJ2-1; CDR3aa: CSGSSGHNEQFF
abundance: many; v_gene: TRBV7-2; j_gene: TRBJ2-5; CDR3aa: CASSFRRTQETQYF
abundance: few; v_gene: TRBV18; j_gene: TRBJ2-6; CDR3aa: CASSADRASGANVLTF
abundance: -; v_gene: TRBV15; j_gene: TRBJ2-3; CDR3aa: CATSRGQGGTDTQYF
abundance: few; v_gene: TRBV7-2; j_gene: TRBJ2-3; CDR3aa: CASSLTSYSTDTQYF
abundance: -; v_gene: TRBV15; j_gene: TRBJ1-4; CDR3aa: CATSEQDRGNEKLFF
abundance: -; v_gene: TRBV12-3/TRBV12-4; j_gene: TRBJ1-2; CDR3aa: CASSFQGRYGYTF
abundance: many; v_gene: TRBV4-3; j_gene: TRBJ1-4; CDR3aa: CASSQDSPIVGTTNEKLFF
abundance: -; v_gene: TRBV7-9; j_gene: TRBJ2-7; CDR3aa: CASSLFSGTDYEQYF
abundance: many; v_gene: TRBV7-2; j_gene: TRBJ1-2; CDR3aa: CASSQDRNYGYTF
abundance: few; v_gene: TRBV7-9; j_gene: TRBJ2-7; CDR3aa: CASGPQGSSYEQYF
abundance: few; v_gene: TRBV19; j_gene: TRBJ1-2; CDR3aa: CATRDRANYGYTF
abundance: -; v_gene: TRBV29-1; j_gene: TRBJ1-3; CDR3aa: CSVEEALSGNTIYF
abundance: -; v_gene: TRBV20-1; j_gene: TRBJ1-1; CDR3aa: CSTKEHPNTEAFF
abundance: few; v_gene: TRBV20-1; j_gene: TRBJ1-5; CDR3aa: CSASPGRISNQPQHF
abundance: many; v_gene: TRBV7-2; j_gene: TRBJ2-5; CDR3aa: CASSPRLAGLGETQYF
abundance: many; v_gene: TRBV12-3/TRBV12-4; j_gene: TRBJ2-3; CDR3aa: CASLTDRGPDTQYF